The 32 T cell receptor beta chains reported below all come from one sample, sequenced in a study of blood T cell repertoires in COVID-19. Assay: immunoSEQ multiplex PCR; the TCRdb copy retains only in-frame clones and omits some. The repertoire holds some 150,000 clones, with more than 75% as singletons. Sequencing was carried out using peripheral blood. The source is a man in his 70s with acute or convalescent COVID-19.

V usage is TRBV2 and J usage is TRBJ1-1, with D possibly matching TRBD1 (6 bases). Per germline, CDR1 SNHLY and CDR2 FYNNEI. This CDR3 spans 14 amino acids. Trimming shortened V by 6 bases and J by 0 bases, and 11 bases separated the two germline ends. The CDR3 spells CASSLTGLNTEAFF. CDR3 bases: TGTGCCAGCAGCCTCACAGGGTTGAACACTGAAGCTTTCTTT.

V and J are TRBV6-5 and TRBJ1-6; 7 nucleotides line up with TRBD1. There are 14 residues in the CDR3. Trimming removed 8 bases from V and 9 bases from J; junction bases left unmatched: 10. Per germline, CDR1 MNHEY and CDR2 SVGAGI. In DNA, the CDR3 is TGTGCCAGCCTTGACAGGGAAGGAAGTTCACCCCTCCACTTT. Protein sequence: CASLDREGSSPLHF.

The chain is built from TRBV18 and TRBJ1-5; D unresolved. This CDR3 contains 15 residues. Between the trimmed V and J ends, which lost 6 bases and 4 bases, there was a span of 16 bases. The germline V gene encodes CDR1 KGHSH and CDR2 LQKENI. CDR3 in DNA: TGTGCCAGCTCGTCCTTCCGAGCCCAAAATCAGCCCCAGCATTTT. Translating gives CASSSFRAQNQPQHF.

The CDR3 coding sequence is TGTGCCAGCAGCCCCAACCGGGGACAGGGGGCTGAAAAACTGTTTTTT. Residues: CASSPNRGQGAEKLFF. The chain links TRBV7-8 to TRBJ1-4, with 12 bases identical to TRBD1. From germline, CDR1 is SGHVS and CDR2 FQNEAQ. V shed 5 bases and J 7 bases; nucleotides not matched to a gene: 8. The CDR3 covers 16 residues.

The chain carries TRBV5-8 and TRBJ2-1; 12 nucleotides agree with TRBD2. Germline CDR1 reads SGHTS; CDR2 reads YDEGEE. The trim removed 4 bases at V and 9 bases at J, leaving 8 bases unmatched. This CDR3 comprises 15 residues. The CDR3 nucleotides are TGTGCCAGCAGCGTCGGACTAGCGGGATTCGTTGAGCAGTTCTTC. This gives the protein CASSVGLAGFVEQFF.

This clone was seen a few times. The chain uses TRBV2 and TRBJ1-3; a weak D match, TRBD1 (6 bases). The germline V and J ends were trimmed by 4 bases and 4 bases, with 11 bases remaining between them. The CDR3 contains 14 residues. CDR1 and CDR2 (germline): SNHLY, FYNNEI. The CDR3 DNA follows: TGTGCCAGCAGTGTGGACAGCTCCGGAAACACCATATATTTT. It translates to CASSVDSSGNTIYF.

The table lists this clone with a few counts. The V call is TRBV19, the J call TRBJ2-1; weak D call: TRBD1 (5 bases). This CDR3 spans 13 amino acids. The V end was cut by 3 bases, the J end by 5 bases, with 8 bases between. The germline gives CDR1 LNHDA, CDR2 SQIVND (reference sequence). The CDR3 sequence is CASSIGRDNEQFF. CDR3 nucleotides: TGTGCCAGTAGTATTGGCAGGGACAATGAGCAGTTCTTC.

The chain couples TRBV15 to TRBJ2-6, with unresolved D. The germline CDR1 and CDR2 sequences are LNHNV and YYDKDF (reference sequence). CDR3 length: 15 residues. Trimming took 1 base from V and 4 from J, leaving 8 bases between them. This chain's CDR3 is CATSRGPLGANVLTF. For the CDR3, the DNA is TGTGCCACCAGCAGAGGTCCCCTAGGGGCCAACGTCCTGACTTTC. Based on the CDR3 plus reference TRBV15 and TRBJ2-6, the full variable domain is DAMVIQNPRYQVTQFGKPVTLSCSQTLNHNVMYWYQQKSSQAPKLLFHYYDKDFNNEADTPDNFQSRRPNTSFCFLDIRSPGLGDTAMYLCATSRGPLGANVLTFGAGSRLTVL.

The chain links TRBV5-1 to TRBJ1-4; 8 bases align to TRBD1. V shed 3 bases and J 6 bases; nucleotides not matched to a gene: 16. This CDR3 spans 18 amino acids. The germline CDR1 and CDR2 sequences are SGHRS and YFSETQ. CDR3 in DNA: TGCGCCAGCAGCTCGTTCCCCCCCGGACAGGGTGGAGATGAAAAACTGTTTTTT. This gives the protein CASSSFPPGQGGDEKLFF.

V usage is TRBV19 and J usage is TRBJ1-1; 8 nucleotides align to TRBD1. With V trimmed by 5 bases and J by 3 bases, 11 bases remained unmatched. The CDR3 consists of 16 residues. The germline gives CDR1 LNHDA, CDR2 SQIVND (reference sequence). The CDR3 protein is CASSSGTGNADTEAFF. CDR3 in DNA: TGTGCCAGTAGTTCCGGGACAGGAAACGCGGACACTGAAGCTTTCTTT.

The rearrangement joins TRBV7-3 to TRBJ2-2; D might be TRBD1 (6 bases). Germline values: CDR1 SGHTA, CDR2 FQGTGA. V gave up 8 bases and J gave up 3 bases, with 13 bases separating them. The CDR3 totals 14 residues. CDR3: CASGPTGYTGELFF. The CDR3 nucleotides read TGTGCCAGCGGCCCCACAGGGTACACCGGGGAGCTGTTTTTT.

J is TRBJ1-6 and V is TRBV12-3 or TRBV12-4, with D possibly being TRBD1 (6 bases). The CDR3 sequence is 13 residues long. Trimming shortened V by 8 bases and J by 8 bases, and 13 bases separated the two germline ends. DNA of the CDR3: TGTGCCAGCTCTCTCAGGGGCGATTCACCCCTCCACTTT. Translated: CASSLRGDSPLHF.

The chain couples TRBV6-1 to TRBJ1-5; possibly TRBD1 for D (5 bases). The length of the CDR3 is 14 residues. Germline values: CDR1 MNHNS, CDR2 SASEGT. The V end was cut by 3 bases, the J end by 3 bases, with 9 bases between. The CDR3 loop is CASSDGGFNQPQHF. CDR3 DNA: TGTGCCAGCAGTGATGGGGGGTTCAATCAGCCCCAGCATTTT.

DNA for the CDR3: TGTGCCAGCAGTGGGGACAGGGTTTCCTACGAGCAGTACTTC. Translating it yields CASSGDRVSYEQYF. The J gene is TRBJ2-7, the V gene TRBV28; TRBD1 matches at 9 bases. This CDR3 comprises 14 residues. Germline CDR1 is MDHEN and CDR2 is SYDVKM. Unmatched junction bases numbered 3, after V lost 5 bases and J lost 1 base.

The CDR3, as DNA: TGTGCCATCGGGACACCGACTTCTTACGAGCAGTACTTC. Translation gives CAIGTPTSYEQYF. This chain connects TRBV10-3 to TRBJ2-7; weak D call: TRBD1 (6 bases). CDR3 length equals 13 residues. V was pared by 8 bases and J by 4 bases, with 15 bases between. From germline, CDR1 is ENHRY and CDR2 SYGVKD.

The chain is built from TRBV2 and TRBJ1-5, with D unresolved. The CDR3 runs 14 residues. V was shortened by 2 bases and J by 5 bases, with 10 bases between the two germline ends. From germline, CDR1 is SNHLY and CDR2 FYNNEI. CDR3 region: CASSESARDQPQHF. CDR3 bases: TGTGCCAGCAGTGAATCCGCGAGGGATCAGCCCCAGCATTTT. Full variable domain (rest looked up from reference TRBV2 and TRBJ1-5): EPEVTQTPSHQVTQMGQEVILRCVPISNHLYFYWYRQILGQKVEFLVSFYNNEISEKSEIFDDQFSVERPDGSNFTLKIRSTKLEDSAMYFCASSESARDQPQHFGDGTRLSIL.

V is TRBV4-1 and J is TRBJ1-1, with D tentatively TRBD1 (5 bases). Germline-derived CDR1 and CDR2 are MGHRA and YSYEKL. The CDR3 is 14 amino acids. V lost 3 bases and J 1 base, leaving 9 bases between the germline ends. In nucleotides, the CDR3 is TGCGCCAGCAGCCAGGCCGGGGGGAACACTGAAGCTTTCTTT. Amino acids: CASSQAGGNTEAFF.

The chain carries TRBV27 and TRBJ2-1, with D possibly TRBD1 on 5 matching bases. The CDR3 has 14 amino acids. Germline V gene sequence: CDR1 MNHEY, CDR2 SMNVEV (reference sequence). V was cut by 0 bases and J by 7 bases, with 10 bases left in between. The CDR3 here is CASSLSIQGNEQFF. The CDR3 nucleotides are TGTGCCAGCAGTTTATCGATTCAGGGAAATGAGCAGTTCTTC.

The genes are TRBV28 and TRBJ2-3; 8 nucleotides match TRBD2. This CDR3 contains 14 residues. After removal of 3 bases from V and 5 bases from J, the junction contained 4 bases not matched to a gene. Germline V gene sequence: CDR1 MDHEN, CDR2 SYDVKM. CDR3 loop: CASSFGLAGDTQYF. For the CDR3, the DNA is TGTGCCAGCAGTTTCGGGCTAGCGGGAGATACGCAGTATTTT.

This chain joins TRBV7-9 and TRBJ2-3, with TRBD1 matching over 9 bases. Trimming took 7 bases from V and 6 from J; bases not matched to a gene: 5. CDR3 length: 13 amino acids. Germline CDR1 reads SEHNR; CDR2 reads FQNEAQ (reference sequence). The CDR3 loop is CASTGTGWDTQYF. The CDR3 DNA sequence: TGTGCCAGCACCGGGACAGGGTGGGATACGCAGTATTTT.

The chain links TRBV18 to TRBJ1-4; 9 bases align to TRBD1. CDR1 is KGHSH, CDR2 LQKENI, per germline. The CDR3 sequence is 16 residues long. Unmatched junction bases numbered 9, after V lost 4 bases and J lost 6 bases. CDR3 in amino acids: CASSQTGTGIDEKLFF. The CDR3 DNA follows: TGTGCCAGCTCACAAACCGGGACAGGGATCGATGAAAAACTGTTTTTT. The variable domain in full, with the rest retrieved from reference TRBV18 and TRBJ1-4, is NAGVMQNPRHLVRRRGQEARLRCSPMKGHSHVYWYRQLPEEGLKFMVYLQKENIIDESGMPKERFSAEFPKEGPSILRIQQVVRGDSAAYFCASSQTGTGIDEKLFFGSGTQLSVL.

V is TRBV4-2 and J is TRBJ2-1; no reliable D call. Germline V gene data show CDR1 as LGHNA and CDR2 as YNFKEQ. There are 15 residues in the CDR3. The V gene lost 0 bases and the J gene lost 2 bases, with 8 bases spanning the gap. CDR3 coding DNA: TGTGCCAGCAGCCAAGACTTAGTTCCCTACAATGAGCAGTTCTTC. Translation gives CASSQDLVPYNEQFF.

This clone was seen a few times. The chain has TRBV15 and TRBJ1-2; possibly TRBD1 for D (6 bases). Trimming took off 7 bases at V and 1 base at J, with 13 bases between the two ends. CDR1 and CDR2 (germline): LNHNV, YYDKDF (reference sequence). The CDR3 sequence is 14 residues long. CDR3 in DNA: TGTGCCACCACCCGGGGGGCGGATAACTATGGCTACACCTTC. This gives the protein CATTRGADNYGYTF.

This clone was found a few times. The rearrangement uses TRBV27 and TRBJ1-5, with TRBD1 identical over 9 bases. Germline CDR1 and CDR2: MNHEY and SMNVEV (reference sequence). The CDR3 sequence is 14 residues long. Trimming at V came to 2 bases and at J to 4 bases, leaving 0 bases not matched to a gene. The CDR3 region has the DNA TGTGCCAGCAGTTTAGGACAGGGGAATCAGCCCCAGCATTTT. Translated, it gives CASSLGQGNQPQHF.

V is TRBV5-4 and J is TRBJ2-5; D is perhaps TRBD2 (6 bases). Germline CDR1 and CDR2: SGHNT and YYREEE (reference sequence). This CDR3 spans 13 amino acids. V shed 3 bases and J shed 3 bases, with 9 bases lying between them. CDR3 in DNA: TGTGCCAGCAGCTCGGGACTCGAAGAGACCCAGTACTTC. It yields the protein CASSSGLEETQYF.

This clone has a handful of counts. This chain links TRBV7-8 with TRBJ2-7; 10 nucleotides agree with TRBD2. CDR1 and CDR2 from the germline V gene are SGHVS and FQNEAQ. V lost 2 bases to trimming and J lost 3 bases; unmatched junction nucleotides: 7. The CDR3 runs to 16 residues. The chain's CDR3 is CASSLRRAGGLYEQYF. CDR3 bases: TGTGCCAGCAGCTTAAGGCGAGCGGGGGGGCTCTACGAGCAGTACTTC.

This clone was seen just once. This chain uses TRBV4-2 with TRBJ2-3; perhaps TRBD1 as D (6 bases). Germline loops: CDR1 LGHNA, CDR2 YNFKEQ. V lost 2 bases, J lost 2 bases, and 17 bases lay in between. The CDR3 has 17 residues. In DNA form, the CDR3 reads TGTGCCAGCAGCCAATCGACCTACAGGGACAACACAGATACGCAGTATTTT. Residues: CASSQSTYRDNTDTQYF.

The gene calls are TRBV9 and TRBJ2-7; 8 bases align to TRBD1. CDR1 is SGDLS and CDR2 is YYNGEE in the germline V gene. V shed 3 bases and J 5 bases; nucleotides not matched to a gene: 7. This CDR3 has 14 residues. The CDR3 bases are TGTGCCAGCAGCGCCGGACAGGGCATGGACGAGCAGTACTTC. Residues: CASSAGQGMDEQYF.

The gene calls are TRBV28 and TRBJ2-7, with D perhaps TRBD2 (6 bases). Trimming shortened V by 3 bases and J by 3 bases, and 9 bases separated the two germline ends. CDR3 length equals 13 residues. In germline, CDR1 is MDHEN, CDR2 SYDVKM. DNA for the CDR3: TGTGCCAGCAGTTTTCGGGGGTTCTACGAGCAGTACTTC. It translates to CASSFRGFYEQYF.

This clone appeared a single time. The V call is TRBV28, the J call TRBJ2-7; 10 nucleotides align to TRBD1. The J segment lost 3 bases and the V segment lost 2 bases, leaving 4 bases of the junction unmatched. This CDR3 region has 15 residues. From germline, CDR1 is MDHEN and CDR2 SYDVKM. The CDR3 nucleotides are TGTGCCAGCAGTTTAGGGGGGACAGGGGACTACGAGCAGTACTTC. Its translation is CASSLGGTGDYEQYF. Variable domain in full (rest from reference TRBV28 and TRBJ2-7): DVKVTQSSRYLVKRTGEKVFLECVQDMDHENMFWYRQDPGLGLRLIYFSYDVKMKEKGDIPEGYSVSREKKERFSLILESASTNQTSMYLCASSLGGTGDYEQYFGPGTRLTVT.

This clone occurred once. The chain links TRBV5-1 to TRBJ2-1; D gene unclear. In germline, CDR1 is SGHRS, CDR2 YFSETQ. The CDR3 covers 14 residues. The V gene lost 0 bases and the J gene lost 4 bases, with 8 bases spanning the gap. The CDR3 coding sequence is TGCGCCAGCAGCTTGGAAGTCCGGTACAATGAGCAGTTCTTC. As protein: CASSLEVRYNEQFF.

CDR3 protein: CASSSQGTGDTGGYTF. The CDR3 coding sequence is TGTGCCAGCTCATCGCAAGGGACAGGGGATACTGGTGGCTACACCTTC. The chain combines TRBV18 with TRBJ1-2; 10 bases align to TRBD1. Germline CDR1 reads KGHSH; CDR2 reads LQKENI. Trimming removed 5 bases from V and 7 bases from J; junction bases left unmatched: 13. The CDR3 has 16 residues. The whole variable domain, filled in from reference TRBV18 and TRBJ1-2, reads NAGVMQNPRHLVRRRGQEARLRCSPMKGHSHVYWYRQLPEEGLKFMVYLQKENIIDESGMPKERFSAEFPKEGPSILRIQQVVRGDSAAYFCASSSQGTGDTGGYTFGSGTRLTVV.